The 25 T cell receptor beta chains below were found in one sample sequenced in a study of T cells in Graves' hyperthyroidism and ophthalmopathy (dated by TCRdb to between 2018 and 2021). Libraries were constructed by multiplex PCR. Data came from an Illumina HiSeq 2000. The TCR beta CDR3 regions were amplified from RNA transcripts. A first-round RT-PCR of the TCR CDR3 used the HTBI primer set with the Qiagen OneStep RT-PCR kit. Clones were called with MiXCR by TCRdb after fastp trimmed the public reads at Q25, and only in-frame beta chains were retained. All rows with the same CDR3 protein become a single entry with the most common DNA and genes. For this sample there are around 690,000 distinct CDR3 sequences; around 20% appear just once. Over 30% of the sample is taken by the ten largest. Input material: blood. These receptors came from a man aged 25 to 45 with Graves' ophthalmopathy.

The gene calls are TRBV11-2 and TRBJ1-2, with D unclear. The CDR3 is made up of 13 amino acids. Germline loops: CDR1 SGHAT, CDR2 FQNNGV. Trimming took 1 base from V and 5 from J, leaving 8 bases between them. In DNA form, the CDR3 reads TGTGCCAGCAGCTTAGCGGGTCTGTATGGCTACACCTTC. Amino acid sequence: CASSLAGLYGYTF.

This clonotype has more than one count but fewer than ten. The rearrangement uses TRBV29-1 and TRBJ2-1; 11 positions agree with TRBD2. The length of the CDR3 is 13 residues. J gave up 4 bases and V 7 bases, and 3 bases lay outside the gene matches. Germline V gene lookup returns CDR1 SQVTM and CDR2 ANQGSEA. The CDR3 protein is CSGLAGIYNEQFF. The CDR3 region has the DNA TGCAGCGGACTAGCGGGGATATACAATGAGCAGTTCTTC.

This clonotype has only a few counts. The CDR3 sequence is CSARPDSSYEQYF. For the CDR3, the DNA is TGCAGTGCTCGGCCTGACAGCTCCTACGAGCAGTACTTC. V and J are TRBV20-1 and TRBJ2-7; D is possibly TRBD1 (5 bases). CDR3 length equals 13 residues. Germline V gene sequence: CDR1 DFQATT, CDR2 SNEGSKA (reference sequence). V was cut by 5 bases and J by 0 bases, with 11 bases left in between.

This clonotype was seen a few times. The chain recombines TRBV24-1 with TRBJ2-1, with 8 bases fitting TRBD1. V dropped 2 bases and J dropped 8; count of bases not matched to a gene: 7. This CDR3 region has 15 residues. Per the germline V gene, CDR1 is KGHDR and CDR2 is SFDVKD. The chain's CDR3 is CATSDSWTGRDEQFF. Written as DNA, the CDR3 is TGTGCCACCAGTGATTCCTGGACAGGGCGGGATGAGCAGTTCTTC.

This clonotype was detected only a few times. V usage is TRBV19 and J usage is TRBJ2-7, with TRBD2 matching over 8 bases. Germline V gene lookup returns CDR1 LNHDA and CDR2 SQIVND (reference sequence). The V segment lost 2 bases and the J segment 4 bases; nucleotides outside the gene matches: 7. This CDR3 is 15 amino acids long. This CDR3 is CASSIRAGATYEQYF. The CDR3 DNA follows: TGTGCCAGTAGTATAAGAGCGGGAGCTACATACGAGCAGTACTTC.

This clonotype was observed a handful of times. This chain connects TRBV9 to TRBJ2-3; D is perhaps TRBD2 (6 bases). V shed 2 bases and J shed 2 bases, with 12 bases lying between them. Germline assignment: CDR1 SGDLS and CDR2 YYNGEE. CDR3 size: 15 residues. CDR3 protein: CASSVAGSTTDTQYF. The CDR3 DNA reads TGTGCCAGCAGCGTCGCGGGATCTACCACAGATACGCAGTATTTT.

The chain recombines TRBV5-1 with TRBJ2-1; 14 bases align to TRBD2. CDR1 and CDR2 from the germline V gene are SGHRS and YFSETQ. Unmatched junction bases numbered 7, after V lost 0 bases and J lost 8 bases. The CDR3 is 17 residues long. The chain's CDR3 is CASSLGGLAGARHEQFF. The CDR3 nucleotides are TGCGCCAGCAGCTTGGGGGGACTAGCGGGAGCACGGCATGAGCAGTTCTTC.

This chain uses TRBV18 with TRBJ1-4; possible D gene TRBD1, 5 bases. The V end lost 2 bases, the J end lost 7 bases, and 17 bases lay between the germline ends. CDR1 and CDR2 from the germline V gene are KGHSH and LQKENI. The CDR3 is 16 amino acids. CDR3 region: CASSPIRQQEGEKLFF. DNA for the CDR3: TGTGCCAGCTCACCAATTCGACAGCAAGAGGGTGAAAAACTGTTTTTT.

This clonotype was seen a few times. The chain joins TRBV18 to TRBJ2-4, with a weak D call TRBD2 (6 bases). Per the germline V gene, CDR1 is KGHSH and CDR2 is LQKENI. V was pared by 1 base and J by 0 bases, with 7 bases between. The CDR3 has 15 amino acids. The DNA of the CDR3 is TGTGCCAGCTCACCACGGGAGGCAGCCAAAAACATTCAGTACTTC. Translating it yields CASSPREAAKNIQYF.

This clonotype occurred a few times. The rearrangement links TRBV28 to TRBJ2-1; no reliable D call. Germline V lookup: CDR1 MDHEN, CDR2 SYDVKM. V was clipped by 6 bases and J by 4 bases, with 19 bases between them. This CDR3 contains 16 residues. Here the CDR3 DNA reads TGTGCCAGCAGCTCGCCCTTAGGGCTATCATACAATGAGCAGTTCTTC. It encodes CASSSPLGLSYNEQFF.

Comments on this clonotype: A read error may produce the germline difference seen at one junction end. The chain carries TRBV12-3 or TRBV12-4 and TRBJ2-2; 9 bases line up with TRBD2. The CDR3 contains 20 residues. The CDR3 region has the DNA TGTGCCAGCAGCCTCCATGGTGGGCTAGCGGGACTCGGAAGGACCGGGGAGCCGTTTTTT. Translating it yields CASSLHGGLAGLGRTGEPFF.

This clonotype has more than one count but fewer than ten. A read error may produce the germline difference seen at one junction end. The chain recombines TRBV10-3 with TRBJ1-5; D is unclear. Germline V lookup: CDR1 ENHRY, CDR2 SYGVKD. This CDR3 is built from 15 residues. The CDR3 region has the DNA TGTGCCGTCAGTGAGAAGGAGGCGGGCAATCAGCCCCAGCATTTT. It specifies CAVSEKEAGNQPQHF.

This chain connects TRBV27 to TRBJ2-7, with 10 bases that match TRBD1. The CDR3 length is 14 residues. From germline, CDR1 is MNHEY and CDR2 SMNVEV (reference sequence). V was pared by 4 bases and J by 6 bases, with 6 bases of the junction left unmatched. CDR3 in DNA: TGTGCCAGCAGTTGGGTGGGACAGGGGTCCGAGCAGTACTTC. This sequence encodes CASSWVGQGSEQYF.

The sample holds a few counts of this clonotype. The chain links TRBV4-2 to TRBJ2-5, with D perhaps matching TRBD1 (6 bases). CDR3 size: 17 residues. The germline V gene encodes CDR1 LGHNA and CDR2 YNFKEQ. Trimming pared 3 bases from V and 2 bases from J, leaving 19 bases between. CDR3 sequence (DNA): TGTGCCAGCAGCCAGACCGCCGCTAGACAGGCTCAAGAGACCCAGTACTTC. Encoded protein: CASSQTAARQAQETQYF.

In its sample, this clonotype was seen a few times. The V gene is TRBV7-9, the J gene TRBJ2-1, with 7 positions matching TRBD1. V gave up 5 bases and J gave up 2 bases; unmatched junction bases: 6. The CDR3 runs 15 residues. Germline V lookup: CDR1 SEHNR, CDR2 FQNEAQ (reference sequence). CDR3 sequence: CASSKYRGPYNEQFF. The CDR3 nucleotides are TGTGCCAGCAGCAAATACAGGGGACCCTACAATGAGCAGTTCTTC.

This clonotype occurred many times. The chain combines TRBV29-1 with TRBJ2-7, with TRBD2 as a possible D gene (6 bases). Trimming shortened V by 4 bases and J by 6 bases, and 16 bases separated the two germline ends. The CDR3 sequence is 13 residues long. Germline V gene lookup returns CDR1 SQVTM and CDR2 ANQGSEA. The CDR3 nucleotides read TGCAGCGTTGCTGGGGGAGGTTTGCTCGAGCAGTACTTC. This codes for CSVAGGGLLEQYF.

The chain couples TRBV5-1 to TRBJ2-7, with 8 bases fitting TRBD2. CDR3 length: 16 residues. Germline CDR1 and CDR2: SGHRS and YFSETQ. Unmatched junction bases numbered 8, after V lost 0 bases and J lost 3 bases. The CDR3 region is CASSLATPAGDYEQYF. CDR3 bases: TGCGCCAGCAGCTTGGCCACTCCAGCGGGAGACTACGAGCAGTACTTC.

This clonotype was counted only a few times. The CDR3 nucleotides are TGTGCCAGCACTAGTCGTCGGTACTTC. This encodes CASTSRRYF. The chain joins TRBV6-2 or TRBV6-3 to TRBJ2-5, with D hard to call. V was clipped by 7 bases and J by 13 bases, with 10 bases between them. Looked up from germline, CDR1 is MNHEY and CDR2 is SVGEGT. This CDR3 has 9 residues.

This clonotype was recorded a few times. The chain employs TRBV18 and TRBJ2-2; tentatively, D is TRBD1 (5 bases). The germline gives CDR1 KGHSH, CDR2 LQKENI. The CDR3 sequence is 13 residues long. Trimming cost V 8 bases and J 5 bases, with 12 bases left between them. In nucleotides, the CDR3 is TGTGCCAGCACCAGGGTGGAGACCGGGGAGCTGTTTTTT. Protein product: CASTRVETGELFF.

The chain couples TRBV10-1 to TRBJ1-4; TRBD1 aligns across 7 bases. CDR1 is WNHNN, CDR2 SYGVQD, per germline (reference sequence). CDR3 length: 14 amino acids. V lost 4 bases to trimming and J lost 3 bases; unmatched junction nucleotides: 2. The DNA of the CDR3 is TGCGCCAGCAGTGGAGGGGGCGCTAATGAAAAACTGTTTTTT. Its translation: CASSGGGANEKLFF.

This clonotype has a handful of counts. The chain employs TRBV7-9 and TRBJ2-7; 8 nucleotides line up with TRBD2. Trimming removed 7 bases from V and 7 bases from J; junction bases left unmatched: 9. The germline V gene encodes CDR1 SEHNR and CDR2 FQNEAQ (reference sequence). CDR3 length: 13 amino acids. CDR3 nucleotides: TGTGCCAGCATTGCGGGGGGCATGAGGGAGCAGTACTTC. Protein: CASIAGGMREQYF.

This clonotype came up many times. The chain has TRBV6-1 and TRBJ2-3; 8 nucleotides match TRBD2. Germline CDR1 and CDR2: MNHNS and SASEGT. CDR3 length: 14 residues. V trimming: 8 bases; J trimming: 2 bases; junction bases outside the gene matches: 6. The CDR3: CASRTSLHTDTQYF. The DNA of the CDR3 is TGTGCCAGCCGGACTAGCCTCCACACAGATACGCAGTATTTT.

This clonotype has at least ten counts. The CDR3 DNA reads as TGTGCCAGCAGTTTAGCGGGTCCACCTTACGAGCAGTACTTC. Amino acid sequence: CASSLAGPPYEQYF. The chain carries TRBV12-3 or TRBV12-4 and TRBJ2-7, with no clear D. This CDR3 comprises 14 residues. Trimming pared 0 bases from V and 4 bases from J, leaving 10 bases between.

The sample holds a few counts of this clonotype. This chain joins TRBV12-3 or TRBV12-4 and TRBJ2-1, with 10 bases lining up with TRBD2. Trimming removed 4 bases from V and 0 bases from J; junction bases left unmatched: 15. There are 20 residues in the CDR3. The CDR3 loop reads CASSSWGRGTSVGSYNEQFF. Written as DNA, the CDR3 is TGTGCCAGCAGTTCTTGGGGAAGGGGGACTAGCGTCGGCTCCTACAATGAGCAGTTCTTC.

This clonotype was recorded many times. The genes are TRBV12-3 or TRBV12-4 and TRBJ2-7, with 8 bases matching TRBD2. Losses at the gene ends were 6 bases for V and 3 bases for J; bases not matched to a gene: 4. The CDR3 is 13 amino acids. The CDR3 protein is CASSRSGSYEQYF. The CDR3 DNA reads TGTGCCAGCAGCAGAAGCGGGAGCTACGAGCAGTACTTC.